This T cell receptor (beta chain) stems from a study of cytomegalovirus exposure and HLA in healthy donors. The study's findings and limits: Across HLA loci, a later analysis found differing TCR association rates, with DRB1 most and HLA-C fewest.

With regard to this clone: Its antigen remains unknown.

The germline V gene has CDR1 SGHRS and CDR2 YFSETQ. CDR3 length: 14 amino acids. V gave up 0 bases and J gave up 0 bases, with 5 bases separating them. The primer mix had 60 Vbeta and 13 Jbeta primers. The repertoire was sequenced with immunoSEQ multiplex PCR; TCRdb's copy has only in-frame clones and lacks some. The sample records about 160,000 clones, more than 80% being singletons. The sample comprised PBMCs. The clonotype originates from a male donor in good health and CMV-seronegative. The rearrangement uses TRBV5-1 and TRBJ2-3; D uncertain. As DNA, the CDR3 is TGCGCCAGCAGCTTGGGAGCGAGCACAGATACGCAGTATTTT. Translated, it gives CASSLGASTDTQYF.